This T cell receptor beta chain was sequenced during a study of CD8+CD57+ T cells in acquired aplastic anemia. Overall study results and limits: Controls and patients did not differ significantly in CD8+ Simpson's diversity.

CDR3 and TCR beta VDJ profiling relied on genomic DNA as the template. TCRdb reprocessed the reads with MiXCR, giving one entry per CDR3 protein. The table records roughly 180,000 distinct CDR3 sequences, over 60% of them present only once. The CDR3 runs 13 residues. CDR1 is LNHNV, CDR2 YYDKDF, per germline (reference sequence). About this clonotype itself: Antigen unknown. The junction does not match germline at one end; this may be a read error.

The chain links TRBV15 to TRBJ1-6; D gene ambiguous. The sample consisted of sorted CD4+, CD8+, or CD8+CD57+ T cells (not recorded which) from PBMCs. This receptor was taken from a human donor with severe aplastic anemia or a healthy control (not recorded which). CDR3 in amino acids: CATSRGRHSPLHF. CDR3 bases: TGTGCCACGAGCAGAGGGAGACATTCACCCCTCCACTTT.